Listed below are T cell receptor beta chains from one sample, sequenced in a study of long-term antiretroviral therapy in people with HIV. The method was immunoSEQ multiplex PCR; TCRdb's version includes in-frame clones alone and lacks a portion of them. This repertoire shows around 20,000 clones, 85% to 90% found once; its top ten account for approximately 9.1%. The sequences come from unsorted PBMCs, collected 4.2 years after starting antiretroviral therapy. These TCRs come from a man aged 45-65 years with HIV. Both conserved end residues are part of each CDR3. A D gene is named only where the DNA matches it firmly. Only part of the rows carry a size: once, few, many, or a class if the clone is expanded.

clone size | J gene | V gene | D gene | CDR3 protein | CDR3 DNA
. | TRBJ2-7 | TRBV10-3 | TRBD2 | CAISDPGGYEQYF | TGTGCCATCAGTGATCCCGGGGGGTACGAGCAGTACTTC
. | TRBJ2-6 | TRBV19 | . | CASSINSGANVLTF | TGTGCCAGTAGTATAAACTCTGGGGCCAACGTCCTGACTTTC
. | TRBJ1-5 | TRBV29-1 | . | CSVQEPNPPYQPQHF | TGCAGCGTACAGGAGCCCAATCCCCCTTATCAGCCCCAGCATTTT
. | TRBJ1-1 | TRBV30 | . | CAWRPGENTEAFF | TGTGCCTGGAGACCGGGAGAGAACACTGAAGCTTTCTTT
few | TRBJ1-6 | TRBV10-3 | TRBD1 | CAISQGAGDSPLHF | TGTGCCATCAGCCAGGGGGCGGGGGATTCACCCCTCCACTTT
. | TRBJ2-3 | TRBV4-3 | . | CASSQDRSGDTQYF | TGCGCCAGCAGCCAAGATCGTTCGGGGGATACGCAGTATTTT
. | TRBJ1-3 | TRBV10-3 | TRBD1 | CAISDSGTAYSGNTIYF | TGTGCCATCAGTGATTCCGGGACAGCTTACTCTGGAAACACCATATATTTT
. | TRBJ2-7 | TRBV11-2 | TRBD2 | CASSPRVAGAHEQYF | TGTGCCAGCAGCCCCCGGGTAGCGGGGGCCCACGAGCAGTACTTC
. | TRBJ1-1 | TRBV5-4 | . | CASSLAGGSEAFF | TGTGCCAGCAGCTTGGCCGGGGGGTCTGAAGCTTTCTTT
. | TRBJ2-3 | TRBV7-2 | . | CASIGGGGPTDTQYF | TGTGCCAGCATCGGAGGGGGGGGGCCCACAGATACGCAGTATTTT
. | TRBJ2-7 | TRBV30 | . | CAWSAGPYEQYF | TGTGCCTGGAGTGCGGGCCCCTACGAGCAGTACTTC
. | TRBJ2-7 | TRBV6-1 | . | CASSEAYSRGEIYEQYF | TGTGCCAGCAGTGAAGCGTATAGTCGGGGAGAGATCTACGAGCAGTACTTC
few | TRBJ1-3 | TRBV29-1 | . | CSVANSKAFGNTIYF | TGCAGCGTTGCCAACAGCAAGGCGTTTGGAAACACCATATATTTT
. | TRBJ1-4 | TRBV27 | . | CASSLAGSTNEKLFF | TGTGCCAGCAGTCTCGCAGGGTCAACTAATGAAAAACTGTTTTTT
. | TRBJ1-5 | TRBV30 | . | CAWSVSPDQPQHF | TGTGCCTGGAGTGTAAGTCCGGATCAGCCCCAGCATTTT
. | TRBJ2-1 | TRBV28 | TRBD2 | CASSLLASGGAFSYNEQFF | TGTGCCAGCAGTTTATTGGCTAGCGGGGGGGCTTTCTCCTACAATGAGCAGTTCTTC
. | TRBJ2-2 | TRBV6-5 | . | CASSRGDTGELFF | TGTGCCAGCAGCCGGGGAGACACCGGGGAGCTGTTTTTT
. | TRBJ2-3 | TRBV2 | TRBD1 | CASSETGVLDTQYF | TGTGCCAGCAGTGAGACAGGGGTTTTAGATACGCAGTATTTT
. | TRBJ2-3 | TRBV19 | TRBD2 | CASRDQGLASPDTQYF | TGTGCCAGTAGGGACCAGGGACTAGCGAGTCCAGATACGCAGTATTTT
. | TRBJ2-3 | TRBV7-2 | TRBD2 | CASSLRAGASDTQYF | TGTGCCAGCAGCTTAAGAGCGGGGGCCTCAGATACGCAGTATTTT
. | TRBJ1-1 | TRBV18 | . | CASSPGMNTEAFF | TGTGCCAGCTCACCAGGGATGAACACTGAAGCTTTCTTT
. | TRBJ2-2 | TRBV6-1 | . | CASIEGFNTGELFF | TGTGCCAGCATTGAGGGGTTTAACACCGGGGAGCTGTTTTTT
. | TRBJ2-1 | TRBV13 | TRBD1 | CASSRTGGGEQFF | TGTGCCAGCAGTCGAACAGGGGGCGGTGAGCAGTTCTTC
. | TRBJ2-7 | TRBV14 | . | CASSQDPRGPVQYF | TGTGCCAGCAGCCAAGACCCTCGGGGCCCTGTACAGTACTTC
. | TRBJ1-3 | TRBV11-2 | . | CASSLSQGSLWHF | TGTGCCAGCAGCTTATCGCAGGGGTCTCTCTGGCATTTT
. | TRBJ2-1 | TRBV10-3 | . | CAISGAAGLNNEQFF | TGTGCCATCAGTGGAGCGGCGGGACTGAACAATGAGCAGTTCTTC
. | TRBJ2-3 | TRBV15 | . | CATSRTGEPGGTDTQYF | TGTGCCACCAGCAGAACGGGCGAACCGGGAGGCACAGATACGCAGTATTTT